The rows below give T cell receptor beta chains drawn from one sample of a study of blood T cells in healthy people across ages. TCRdb processed the 5' RACE reads anew with MiXCR; each CDR3 protein has one entry. The sample contains around 850,000 distinct CDR3 sequences, under 40% of which appear only once. Sequencing was carried out using blood. These receptor sequences come from a man between 18 and 29 years old in good health. CDR3s include the opening cysteine and the closing phenylalanine or tryptophan. D genes are given only for firm matches. For some rows the clone size is stated as once, few or many, or as a class when expanded; others skip it.

V gene,D gene,clone size,J gene,CDR3 DNA,CDR3 protein
TRBV5-1,-,-,TRBJ2-1,TGCGCCAGCAGCTGGCTAGCGGACAGCGGAGGGAATGAGCAGTTCTTC,CASSWLADSGGNEQFF
TRBV4-3,-,-,TRBJ2-5,TGCGCCAGCAGCCAAGTCCCAGGGGACCAAAGATTTGCTGAGCAGTACTTC,CASSQVPGDQRFAEQYF
TRBV11-2,TRBD2,-,TRBJ2-5,TGTGCCAGCAGCTTATTTCTAAGGGCTAGCGGGGGGGAACATCAAGAGACCCAGTACTTC,CASSLFLRASGGEHQETQYF
TRBV7-2,-,few,TRBJ2-2,TGTGCCAGCAGCTTAGCTGTGAACACCGGGGAGCTGTTTTTT,CASSLAVNTGELFF
TRBV5-1,-,few,TRBJ1-2,TGCGCCAGCAGCTTGGCTGGGGAAGGCTACACCTTC,CASSLAGEGYTF
TRBV9,TRBD1,-,TRBJ1-6,TGTGCCAGCAGCCCCGGATCGACAGGGCTCCACTTT,CASSPGSTGLHF
TRBV6-5,-,-,TRBJ2-1,TGTGCCAGCAGTCCAGGGCTGGGGTTGTACAATGAGCAGTTCTTC,CASSPGLGLYNEQFF
TRBV6-5,-,-,TRBJ1-6,TGTGCCAGCAGGACTACAGGGAGCTCCTATAATTCACCCCTCCACTTT,CASRTTGSSYNSPLHF
TRBV6-6,TRBD2,-,TRBJ2-1,TGTGCCAGCAGCCAAGGGGTCAGCGGGGGGGCGCGAAATGAGCAGTTCTTC,CASSQGVSGGARNEQFF
TRBV20-1,-,few,TRBJ1-6,TGCAGTGCTACGGTGGTGAGGGGATCACCCCTCCACTTT,CSATVVRGSPLHF
TRBV7-3,-,-,TRBJ2-3,TGTGCCAGCAGCTTAACGAGCAGTTTTAGCACAGATACGCAGTATTTT,CASSLTSSFSTDTQYF
TRBV9,-,few,TRBJ2-5,TGTGCCAGCAGCCCAACCCCAAGCGGAAGGTACAATGAGCAGTACTTC,CASSPTPSGRYNEQYF
TRBV2,-,many,TRBJ2-1,TGTGCCAGCAACGGCCGAGGTGAGCAGTTCTTC,CASNGRGEQFF
TRBV6-2/TRBV6-3,TRBD1,few,TRBJ2-5,TGTGCCAGCAGTTACTCGTCGAGGGGGCGGGAGACCCAGTACTTC,CASSYSSRGRETQYF